This T cell receptor (beta chain) was documented in a study of cytomegalovirus exposure and HLA in healthy donors. Study findings and constraints: TCR beta sequences reportedly predicted the HLA-A and HLA-B alleles of most subjects accurately. As confirmed in vitro, a few CMV-associated chains were specific for CMV antigens.

The table lists this clone with a few counts. What it recognizes is unknown. The germline V gene encodes CDR1 SEHNR and CDR2 FQNEAQ (reference sequence). Trimming removed 4 bases from V and 8 bases from J, with 8 bases in between. CDR3 length: 12 amino acids. 13 Jbeta primers and 60 Vbeta primers were used for the PCR. Here immunoSEQ multiplex PCR was the method, and the copy in TCRdb shows in-frame clones only, minus some. The sample carries under 200,000 clones, about 80% recorded once. The sequenced sample was PBMCs. The chain is built from TRBV7-9 and TRBJ2-2; D possibly corresponds to TRBD2 (6 bases). This receptor was obtained from a man in his forties or fifties in good health and CMV-seronegative. The CDR3 loop reads CASSYGGGELFF. DNA for the CDR3: TGTGCCAGCAGCTATGGAGGGGGGGAGCTGTTTTTT.